This T cell receptor (beta chain) was sequenced for a study of blood T cell repertoires in COVID-19. For the study at large: COVID-19 samples from acute and convalescent phases originated in the United States, Italy and Spain. T cells, B-cell-depleted T cells, or PBMCs supplied cDNA or gDNA.

Original handling: The authors estimated nucleated cell counts from reference gene primer amplification. The protocol was immunoSEQ multiplex PCR, while the TCRdb copy is restricted to in-frame clones and leaves out a portion. V, J and clone size were drawn from that table, and D and trimming were deduced from the DNA. The sample has about 200,000 clones, roughly 79% seen once; the top ten hold approximately 6.9%. Germline CDR1 SGHRS, CDR2 YFSETQ. J was trimmed by 4 bases and V by 4 bases; bases with no gene match: 6. CDR3 length: 15 amino acids. The chain links TRBV5-1 to TRBJ1-4; 8 nucleotides line up with TRBD1. The TCR was taken from a human donor with acute or convalescent COVID-19. The donor label of this sample is uncertain. Specimen: peripheral blood. The CDR3 bases are TGCGCCAGCAGCCTATCGACAGGGGATAATGAAAAACTGTTTTTT. This codes for CASSLSTGDNEKLFF.